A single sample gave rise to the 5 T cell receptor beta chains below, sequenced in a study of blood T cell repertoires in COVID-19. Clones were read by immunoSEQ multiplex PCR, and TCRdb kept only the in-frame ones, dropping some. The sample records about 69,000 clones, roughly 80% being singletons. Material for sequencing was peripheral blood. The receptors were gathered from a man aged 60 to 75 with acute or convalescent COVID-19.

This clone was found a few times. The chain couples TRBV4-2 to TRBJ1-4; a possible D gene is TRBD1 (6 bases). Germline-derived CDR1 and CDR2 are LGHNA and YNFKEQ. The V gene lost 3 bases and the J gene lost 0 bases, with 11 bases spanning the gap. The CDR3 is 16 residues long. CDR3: CASSQVTGTTNEKLFF. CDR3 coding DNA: TGTGCCAGCAGCCAGGTAACAGGGACAACTAATGAAAAACTGTTTTTT.

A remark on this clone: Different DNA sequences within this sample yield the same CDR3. The CDR3 region is CASSSQGINQPQHF. The CDR3 DNA is TGTGCCAGCAGCTCCCAGGGGATTAATCAGCCCCAGCATTTT. The chain employs TRBV7-2 and TRBJ1-5, with D possibly TRBD1 on 6 matching bases. Germline values: CDR1 SGHTA, CDR2 FQGNSA. This CDR3 region has 14 residues. Trimming shortened V by 4 bases and J by 4 bases, and 11 bases separated the two germline ends. The full variable domain, completed using reference TRBV7-2 and TRBJ1-5, is GAGVSQSPSNKVTEKGKDVELRCDPISGHTALYWYRQSLGQGLEFLIYFQGNSAPDKSGLPSDRFSAERTGGSVSTLTIQRTQQEDSAVYLCASSSQGINQPQHFGDGTRLSIL.

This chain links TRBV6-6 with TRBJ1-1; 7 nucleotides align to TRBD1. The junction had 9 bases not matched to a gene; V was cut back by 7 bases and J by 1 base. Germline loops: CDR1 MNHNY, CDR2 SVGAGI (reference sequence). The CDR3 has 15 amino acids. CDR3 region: CASITGAGSNTEAFF. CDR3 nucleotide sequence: TGTGCCAGCATCACAGGGGCTGGATCGAACACTGAAGCTTTCTTT.

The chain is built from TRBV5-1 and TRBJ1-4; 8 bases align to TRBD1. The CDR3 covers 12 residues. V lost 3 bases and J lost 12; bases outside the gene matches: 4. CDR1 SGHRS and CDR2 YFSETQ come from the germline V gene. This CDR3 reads CASSYNRGELFF. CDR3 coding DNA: TGCGCCAGCAGCTACAACAGGGGGGAACTGTTTTTT. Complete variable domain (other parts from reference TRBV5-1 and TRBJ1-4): KAGVTQTPRYLIKTRGQQVTLSCSPISGHRSVSWYQQTPGQGLQFLFEYFSETQRNKGNFPGRFSGRQFSNSRSEMNVSTLELGDSALYLCASSYNRGELFFGSGTQLSVL.

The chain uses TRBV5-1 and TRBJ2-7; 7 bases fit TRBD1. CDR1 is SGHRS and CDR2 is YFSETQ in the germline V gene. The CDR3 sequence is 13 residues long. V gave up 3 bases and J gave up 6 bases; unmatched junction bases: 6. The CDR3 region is CASSSDRKGEQYF. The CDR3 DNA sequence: TGCGCCAGCAGCTCGGACAGGAAAGGCGAGCAGTACTTC.